Sequencing of this T cell receptor beta chain was carried out in a study of T cells after yellow fever vaccination. Looking at the study overall: SMART-Seq v4 Ultra Low Input served to prepare low-cell-number fractions.

Regarding the study as a whole: The secondary response was weaker, and its peak arrived faster, on day 5 versus 15. Booster samples showed a return of most primary-vaccination clones (roughly 96% CD4, around 85% CD8).

The CDR3 length is 15 residues. V gave up 6 bases and J gave up 0 bases, with 14 bases separating them. This clonotype was found a few times. Antigen: not known. Conversion of TCR transcripts into cDNA relied on 5'RACE template switching, which added a universal primer site and UMIs. TCRdb fed the 5' RACE reads into MiXCR, producing one record per CDR3 protein. There are some 99,000 distinct CDR3 sequences in the sample; around 5.5% occur only once, and roughly two fifths lies in the top ten. The V gene is TRBV12-3 or TRBV12-4, the J gene TRBJ1-1; no reliable D call. This receptor was identified in a man between 18 and 29 years old who received the YFV17D yellow fever vaccine. Sequenced here: CD8+ T cells sorted from PBMCs, sampled 10 days after the yellow fever booster vaccination. The CDR3 region has the DNA TGTGCCAGCAGCTCTGGAAGGCAGCTGAACACTGAAGCTTTCTTT. Protein sequence: CASSSGRQLNTEAFF.